This T cell receptor beta chain was retrieved from a study of T cell responses to AZD1222 COVID-19 vaccine. Study outcomes and limitations: In all cases, repertoires were sampled only after the peak T cell response.

This CDR3 contains 12 residues. CDR1 is MNHEY and CDR2 is SVGEGT in the germline V gene. V lost 5 bases and J 1 base, leaving 6 bases between the germline ends. This clone was seen a single time. What it recognizes is unknown. Pooled together were second doses at about 4 or about 12 weeks. The data were produced by immunoSEQ multiplex PCR, yet TCRdb's version contains in-frame clones alone and is incomplete. The sample lists about 73,000 clones; 89% were seen once. The chain links TRBV6-2 or TRBV6-3 to TRBJ2-7; D gene uncertain. This sequence originates from an adult who received the AZD1222 COVID-19 vaccine. Specimen: peripheral blood, collected 28 days after the second AZD1222 dose. CDR3 residues: CASSATSYEQYF. The CDR3, as DNA: TGTGCCAGCAGTGCCACTTCCTACGAGCAGTACTTC.